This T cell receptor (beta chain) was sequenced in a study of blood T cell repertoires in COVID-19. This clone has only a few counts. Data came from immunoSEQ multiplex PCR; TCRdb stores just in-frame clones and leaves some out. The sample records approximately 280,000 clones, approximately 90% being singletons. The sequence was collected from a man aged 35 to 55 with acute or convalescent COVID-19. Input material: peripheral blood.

This chain's CDR3 is CASSVGGSTEAFF. CDR3 coding DNA: TGTGCCAGCAGTGTCGGGGGGAGCACTGAAGCTTTCTTT. The chain employs TRBV2 and TRBJ1-1; possibly TRBD1 for D (5 bases). Trimming took 4 bases from V and 4 from J, leaving 10 bases between them. The CDR3 loop spans 13 amino acids. Germline V gives CDR1 SNHLY, CDR2 FYNNEI.